The 27 T cell receptor beta chains below were found in one sample sequenced in a study of CD8+ T cells in alopecia areata. Isolated RNA was reverse transcribed into cDNA used as the sequencing template. Sequencing used immunoSEQ multiplex PCR; TCRdb keeps in-frame clones, though not all of them. The table has 200,000 or so clones, roughly 60% seen once; the top ten hold roughly 5.8%. Treatment indicated: oral pan-JAK inhibitor, 5-10 mg twice daily. Sequenced here: CD4+ T cells sorted from blood, sampled at week 24, from a patient treated with tofacitinib. Receptors were obtained from a human donor with alopecia areata.

This clone was picked up a small number of times. This sequence joins TRBV18 and TRBJ1-5; perhaps TRBD1 as D (6 bases). Looked up from germline, CDR1 is KGHSH and CDR2 is LQKENI. With 4 bases removed from V and 4 bases from J, the gap between germline ends came to 11 bases. The CDR3 length is 14 residues. The CDR3 region has the DNA TGTGCCAGCTCACGGGGGGGCCGGAATCAGCCCCAGCATTTT. It translates to CASSRGGRNQPQHF.

The chain joins TRBV30 to TRBJ2-1; D uncertain. The CDR3 extends over 13 amino acids. V was shortened by 1 base and J by 6 bases, with 10 bases between the two germline ends. In germline, CDR1 is GTSNPN, CDR2 SVGIG (reference sequence). The CDR3 here is CAWSGQVINEQFF. The CDR3, as DNA: TGTGCCTGGAGTGGCCAGGTTATCAATGAGCAGTTCTTC. The full variable domain, in which reference TRBV30 and TRBJ2-1 provide the parts outside the CDR3, is SQTIHQWPATLVQPVGSPLSLECTVEGTSNPNLYWYRQAAGRGLQLLFYSVGIGQISSEVPQNLSASRPQDRQFILSSKKLLLSDSGFYLCAWSGQVINEQFFGPGTRLTVL.

The CDR3: CASRTGESPLHF. Written as DNA, the CDR3 is TGTGCCAGCAGGACAGGGGAATCACCCCTCCACTTT. The chain uses TRBV6-6 and TRBJ1-6; TRBD1 aligns across 8 bases. This CDR3 has 12 residues. CDR1 is MNHNY, CDR2 SVGAGI, per germline (reference sequence). V lost 6 bases to trimming and J lost 10 bases; unmatched junction nucleotides: 2.

This rearrangement joins TRBV4-3 to TRBJ1-2; D gene uncertain. The CDR3 has 15 residues. Trimming left V 1 base short and J 8 bases short, with 17 bases between. Looked up from germline, CDR1 is LGHNA and CDR2 is YSLEER. CDR3 DNA sequence: TGCGCCAGCAGCCAAGTTACACCGGGCCCAGAGGGCTACACCTTC. Protein sequence: CASSQVTPGPEGYTF.

The gene calls are TRBV6-5 and TRBJ2-3; D gene unclear. CDR1 is MNHEY and CDR2 is SVGAGI in the germline V gene. With 6 bases removed from V and 1 base from J, the gap between germline ends came to 5 bases. The CDR3 loop spans 12 amino acids. The CDR3 protein is CASRVGTDTQYF. CDR3 in DNA: TGTGCCAGCAGAGTGGGCACAGATACGCAGTATTTT.

The chain couples TRBV7-2 to TRBJ2-1; the D is unclear. CDR3 length: 12 amino acids. Per the germline V gene, CDR1 is SGHTA and CDR2 is FQGNSA. The V and J ends lost 2 bases and 4 bases respectively, with 3 bases between them. The DNA for the CDR3 is TGTGCCAGCAGCTTAATATACAATGAGCAGTTCTTC. Its protein is CASSLIYNEQFF.

The genes are TRBV30 and TRBJ2-7, with TRBD1 identical over 9 bases. CDR1 is GTSNPN and CDR2 is SVGIG in the germline V gene (reference sequence). The CDR3 contains 14 residues. J was trimmed by 2 bases and V by 5 bases; bases with no gene match: 7. In DNA form, the CDR3 reads TGTGCCTGGGGGCGGGACAGGGTGCCCTACGAGCAGTACTTC. As protein: CAWGRDRVPYEQYF. Variable domain in full (rest from reference TRBV30 and TRBJ2-7): SQTIHQWPATLVQPVGSPLSLECTVEGTSNPNLYWYRQAAGRGLQLLFYSVGIGQISSEVPQNLSASRPQDRQFILSSKKLLLSDSGFYLCAWGRDRVPYEQYFGPGTRLTVT.

The V and J genes are TRBV7-9 and TRBJ1-2; 9 positions agree with TRBD1. The CDR3 sequence is 15 residues long. CDR1 and CDR2 (germline): SEHNR, FQNEAQ (reference sequence). With 3 bases clipped from V and 3 bases from J, the junction kept 5 bases outside the gene matches. CDR3 amino acids: CASSLTGGSDYGYTF. DNA for the CDR3: TGTGCCAGCAGCTTGACAGGGGGGAGCGACTATGGCTACACCTTC. Full variable domain (remainder filled in from reference TRBV7-9 and TRBJ1-2): DTGVSQNPRHKITKRGQNVTFRCDPISEHNRLYWYRQTLGQGPEFLTYFQNEAQLEKSRLLSDRFSAERPKGSFSTLEIQRTEQGDSAMYLCASSLTGGSDYGYTFGSGTRLTVV.

The chain links TRBV9 to TRBJ1-6; D is unresolved. The CDR3 runs 13 residues. Germline V gene data show CDR1 as SGDLS and CDR2 as YYNGEE. The V and J ends lost 0 bases and 11 bases respectively, with 9 bases between them. Here the CDR3 DNA reads TGTGCCAGCAGCGTAGAACTCGGAACACCCCTCCACTTT. This encodes CASSVELGTPLHF.

The chain recombines TRBV5-4 with TRBJ2-7; 9 nucleotides match TRBD2. With V trimmed by 4 bases and J by 5 bases, 10 bases remained unmatched. The CDR3 totals 15 residues. The V gene's germline CDR1 is SGHNT and CDR2 YYREEE (reference sequence). Here the CDR3 DNA reads TGTGCCAGCAGCCACCTAGCGGGAAAGGAGGACGAGCAGTACTTC. As protein: CASSHLAGKEDEQYF.

This clone has more than one count but fewer than ten. This rearrangement joins TRBV15 to TRBJ2-2; no clear D gene. The germline V and J ends were trimmed by 2 bases and 11 bases, with 9 bases remaining between them. The CDR3 runs 12 residues. Germline CDR1 reads LNHNV; CDR2 reads YYDKDF (reference sequence). The CDR3 region has the DNA TGTGCCACCAGCAGACCCGGCGCCGAGCTGTTTTTT. It is translated as CATSRPGAELFF.

This clone was recorded a few times. CDR3 amino acids: CASTLQGLNTEAFF. The DNA for the CDR3 is TGTGCCAGCACCTTACAGGGCTTGAACACTGAAGCTTTCTTT. The chain links TRBV28 to TRBJ1-1; possibly TRBD1 for D (6 bases). The CDR3 totals 14 residues. Germline V gives CDR1 MDHEN, CDR2 SYDVKM. Between the trimmed V and J ends, which lost 7 bases and 0 bases, there was a span of 12 bases.

This clone has a single count. The chain recombines TRBV15 with TRBJ2-1, with TRBD2 identical over 7 bases. Germline loops: CDR1 LNHNV, CDR2 YYDKDF (reference sequence). The CDR3 extends over 13 amino acids. The junction had 7 bases not matched to a gene; V was cut back by 1 base and J by 13 bases. The CDR3 region is CATSRVAGEVQFF. The CDR3 coding sequence is TGTGCCACCAGCAGAGTGGCGGGAGAAGTTCAGTTCTTC.

The J gene is TRBJ2-2, the V gene TRBV5-1, with D perhaps TRBD2 (5 bases). CDR1 SGHRS and CDR2 YFSETQ come from the germline V gene. Trimming left V 0 bases short and J 5 bases short, with 11 bases between. This CDR3 spans 15 amino acids. This chain's CDR3 is CASSLAVAPTGELFF. Written as DNA, the CDR3 is TGCGCCAGCAGCTTGGCGGTAGCGCCGACCGGGGAGCTGTTTTTT.

The V gene is TRBV5-4, the J gene TRBJ2-5; 11 nucleotides match TRBD2. Losses at the gene ends were 1 base for V and 5 bases for J; bases not matched to a gene: 4. Germline-derived CDR1 and CDR2 are SGHNT and YYREEE (reference sequence). This CDR3 region has 15 residues. CDR3 coding DNA: TGTGCCAGCAGCTTGTCCCTAGCGGGAGGTGAGACCCAGTACTTC. Its translation is CASSLSLAGGETQYF.

V usage is TRBV29-1 and J usage is TRBJ1-2, with TRBD1 matching over 10 bases. CDR1 is SQVTM, CDR2 ANQGSEA, per germline. The V segment lost 4 bases and the J segment 8 bases; nucleotides outside the gene matches: 4. There are 12 residues in the CDR3. CDR3: CSVAGQGSGYTF. CDR3 nucleotides: TGCAGCGTTGCGGGACAGGGGTCCGGCTACACCTTC.

The rearrangement joins TRBV9 to TRBJ2-6, with D possibly being TRBD1 (6 bases). Germline loops: CDR1 SGDLS, CDR2 YYNGEE. The V end was cut by 3 bases, the J end by 3 bases, with 19 bases between. CDR3 length equals 18 residues. The CDR3 loop is CASSDGTYNPIGANVLTF. The DNA of the CDR3 is TGTGCCAGCAGCGACGGGACATATAATCCGATTGGGGCCAACGTCCTGACTTTC.

This clone was picked up a small number of times. Other nucleotide sequences in the sample specify the same CDR3. The CDR3 region is CSVPQPHADLNTEAFF. Written as DNA, the CDR3 is TGCAGCGTTCCCCAACCTCATGCGGACTTGAACACTGAAGCTTTCTTT. The V call is TRBV29-1, the J call TRBJ1-1, with D uncertain. V lost 5 bases and J lost 0, with 19 bases in between. The germline CDR1 and CDR2 sequences are SQVTM and ANQGSEA. This CDR3 is built from 16 residues.

The chain employs TRBV5-4 and TRBJ1-2; D is uncertain. V was shortened by 0 bases and J by 0 bases, with 6 bases between the two germline ends. The V gene's germline CDR1 is SGHNT and CDR2 YYREEE (reference sequence). The CDR3 runs to 14 residues. The CDR3 is CASSLGWSNYGYTF. The DNA of the CDR3 is TGTGCCAGCAGCTTGGGTTGGTCTAACTATGGCTACACCTTC.

The V gene is TRBV20-1, the J gene TRBJ1-2; D uncertain. The germline gives CDR1 DFQATT, CDR2 SNEGSKA (reference sequence). Trimming shortened V by 3 bases and J by 5 bases, and 4 bases separated the two germline ends. The CDR3 has 10 amino acids. Here the CDR3 DNA reads TGCAGTGCTAGGGCTTATGGCTACACCTTC. Protein sequence: CSARAYGYTF.

V gene TRBV27 combines with J gene TRBJ2-7; TRBD2 matches at 10 bases. In germline, CDR1 is MNHEY, CDR2 SMNVEV (reference sequence). After removal of 3 bases from V and 2 bases from J, the junction contained 13 bases not matched to a gene. The CDR3 is 18 amino acids. In DNA, the CDR3 is TGTGCCAGCAGTTTCGGGACAGCTAGCGGGAGACTCACCTACGAGCAGTACTTC. It is translated as CASSFGTASGRLTYEQYF.

V and J are TRBV7-6 and TRBJ1-5; D uncertain. This CDR3 contains 13 residues. Trimming removed 1 base at V and 3 bases at J, with 4 bases between. The germline gives CDR1 SGHVS, CDR2 FNYEAQ. This CDR3 reads CASSLGFNQPQHF. Written as DNA, the CDR3 is TGTGCCAGCAGCTTAGGGTTCAATCAGCCCCAGCATTTT.

This chain joins TRBV18 and TRBJ1-4; TRBD1 matches at 9 bases. Unmatched junction bases numbered 2, after V lost 4 bases and J lost 8 bases. The germline gives CDR1 KGHSH, CDR2 LQKENI. The CDR3 is 13 amino acids. The CDR3 spells CASSQDRGEKLFF. CDR3 nucleotide sequence: TGTGCCAGCTCACAAGACAGGGGGGAAAAACTGTTTTTT.

CDR3 residues: CASRTASYEQYF. The DNA for the CDR3 is TGTGCCAGCCGGACGGCATCCTACGAGCAGTACTTC. The chain combines TRBV28 with TRBJ2-7; D gene ambiguous. The CDR3 is 12 residues long. Trimming shortened V by 8 bases and J by 1 base, and 9 bases separated the two germline ends. Germline-derived CDR1 and CDR2 are MDHEN and SYDVKM.

The CDR3 nucleotides are TGTGCCAGCAGTGAAGCCCAGTATCAGCCCCAGCATTTT. Translation: CASSEAQYQPQHF. This sequence joins TRBV2 and TRBJ1-5, with D hard to call. This CDR3 comprises 13 residues. Germline-derived CDR1 and CDR2 are SNHLY and FYNNEI. Trimming pared 0 bases from V and 5 bases from J, leaving 5 bases between.

The genes are TRBV11-1 and TRBJ2-5; tentative D call: TRBD1 (6 bases). Germline V CDR1 and CDR2: SGHAT, FQDESV (reference sequence). This CDR3 contains 16 residues. Trimming took off 3 bases at V and 0 bases at J, with 14 bases between the two ends. CDR3 loop: CASSFAGRGDQETQYF. In DNA form, the CDR3 reads TGTGCCAGCAGCTTTGCGGGCAGGGGAGACCAAGAGACCCAGTACTTC.

This clone was found once. The V and J genes are TRBV2 and TRBJ2-1; 7 bases line up with TRBD2. This CDR3 region has 15 residues. Germline lookup yields CDR1 SNHLY and CDR2 FYNNEI. V lost 3 bases to trimming and J lost 4 bases; unmatched junction nucleotides: 6. CDR3 loop: CASSDVGGWYNEQFF. DNA of the CDR3: TGTGCCAGCAGTGACGTGGGAGGGTGGTACAATGAGCAGTTCTTC.